The 26 T cell receptor beta chains in this list originate from one sample, sequenced in a study of human T cells and chemical hapten exposure. TCRdb reprocessed the RACE reads via MiXCR and lists one record per CDR3 protein. The data show about 69,000 distinct CDR3 sequences, 32% seen once. Time point: patch test 1, 2 weeks after DPC sensitization. As to treatment: therapeutic diphenylcyclopropenone sensitization with weekly scalp DPC. The sequences come from whole blood, collected in connection with sensitization to the hapten diphenylcyclopropenone (DPC). These receptors came from a man in his forties with alopecia areata. Some clones in this sample may be carry-over from other donors' samples.

This clonotype has more than one count but fewer than ten. The chain links TRBV7-3 to TRBJ1-4; D not resolved. CDR3 length equals 16 residues. Germline CDR1 and CDR2: SGHTA and FQGTGA. The V gene lost 5 bases and the J gene lost 8 bases, with 21 bases spanning the gap. The CDR3 DNA sequence: TGTGCCAGCAGCCACTCCCGGAGAGGAGGAGTGGAAAAACTGTTTTTT. Protein: CASSHSRRGGVEKLFF.

This clonotype was seen a few times. The chain recombines TRBV29-1 with TRBJ2-2, with 11 bases that match TRBD2. The CDR3 extends over 15 amino acids. Germline V gives CDR1 SQVTM, CDR2 ANQGSEA. V was clipped by 6 bases and J by 6 bases; unmatched bases: 9. Written as DNA, the CDR3 is TGCAGCGTCCAATTGGGACTAGCGGCGTCCGGGGAGCTGTTTTTT. Encoded protein: CSVQLGLAASGELFF.

The chain recombines TRBV12-3 or TRBV12-4 with TRBJ2-4; D ambiguous. CDR3 length equals 14 residues. V was clipped by 3 bases and J by 1 base, with 7 bases between them. The CDR3 nucleotides read TGTGCCAGCAGTTTGGTGGAGGCCAAAAACATTCAGTACTTC. It is translated as CASSLVEAKNIQYF.

The genes are TRBV5-1 and TRBJ2-3, with D perhaps TRBD2 (6 bases). Trimming took 0 bases from V and 4 from J, leaving 12 bases between them. CDR3 length: 15 residues. Germline V gene data show CDR1 as SGHRS and CDR2 as YFSETQ. CDR3 protein: CASSLVVGRPDTQYF. As DNA, the CDR3 is TGCGCCAGCAGCTTGGTAGTCGGGAGACCAGATACGCAGTATTTT.

This chain uses TRBV2 with TRBJ1-2; 7 nucleotides match TRBD1. In germline, CDR1 is SNHLY, CDR2 FYNNEI. This CDR3 contains 13 residues. Trimming removed 8 bases from V and 2 bases from J; junction bases left unmatched: 5. CDR3 in DNA: TGTGCCAGCGCGGACAGGAGCAACTATGGCTACACCTTC. Translated, it gives CASADRSNYGYTF.

The chain joins TRBV27 to TRBJ2-3; 11 nucleotides agree with TRBD2. V lost 5 bases to trimming and J lost 5 bases; unmatched junction nucleotides: 9. The CDR3 has 16 residues. Germline-derived CDR1 and CDR2 are MNHEY and SMNVEV (reference sequence). The CDR3 nucleotides read TGTGCCAGCAGTGGGGTAGCGGGAGGGCCAGTAGATACGCAGTATTTT. It encodes CASSGVAGGPVDTQYF.

This clonotype was found many times. The CDR3 coding sequence is TGTGCTAGTGGTTTGGTATCGGGACCGCCCGGGGAGCTGTTTTTT. The encoded protein is CASGLVSGPPGELFF. This chain joins TRBV12-5 and TRBJ2-2; D could derive from TRBD1 or TRBD2 (5 bases each). The CDR3 has 15 amino acids. Per germline, CDR1 LGHNT and CDR2 FRNRAP. Trimming took off 0 bases at V and 6 bases at J, with 11 bases between the two ends.

This chain links TRBV12-3 or TRBV12-4 with TRBJ2-7; no definite D call. The CDR3 has 15 amino acids. V was clipped by 1 base and J by 0 bases, with 10 bases between them. The chain's CDR3 is CASSLGGFSSYEQYF. The CDR3 DNA reads TGTGCCAGCAGTTTAGGGGGTTTCAGCTCCTACGAGCAGTACTTC.

The V call is TRBV9, the J call TRBJ2-6; maybe TRBD1 (7 bases). This CDR3 has 19 amino acids. Germline V gene sequence: CDR1 SGDLS, CDR2 YYNGEE. The ends were cut back, 0 bases at V and 0 bases at J, with 16 bases in the middle. CDR3 in amino acids: CASSVVGAGQPSGANVLTF. The CDR3 region has the DNA TGTGCCAGCAGCGTAGTAGGCGCGGGACAGCCCTCTGGGGCCAACGTCCTGACTTTC.

This chain uses TRBV24-1 with TRBJ2-1, with 16 bases fitting TRBD2. V lost 5 bases, J lost 7 bases, and 7 bases stayed unmatched. Germline CDR1 is KGHDR and CDR2 is SFDVKD. This CDR3 is built from 17 residues. For the CDR3, the DNA is TGTGCCACCAGTGTCGGGACTAGCGGGAGGGCCGATAATGAGCAGTTCTTC. This codes for CATSVGTSGRADNEQFF.

Ten or more counts support this clonotype. The V call is TRBV20-1, the J call TRBJ1-1; D perhaps matches TRBD1 (5 bases). V lost 4 bases to trimming and J lost 1 base, with 19 bases between them. Germline V gene sequence: CDR1 DFQATT, CDR2 SNEGSKA (reference sequence). The CDR3 length is 16 residues. CDR3 DNA sequence: TGCAGTGCTAAAAGCTTTGGCGGAGGGGCGAACACTGAAGCTTTCTTT. Residues: CSAKSFGGGANTEAFF.

V gene TRBV12-3 or TRBV12-4 combines with J gene TRBJ2-3; D assignment may be TRBD1 or TRBD2 (5 bases each). The CDR3 totals 17 residues. V was cut by 6 bases and J by 4 bases, with 23 bases left in between. The CDR3 is CASSFLGVERGPDTQYF. The CDR3 DNA follows: TGTGCCAGCAGCTTTCTCGGGGTTGAGAGGGGTCCAGATACGCAGTATTTT.

The chain is built from TRBV19 and TRBJ2-7, with 8 bases that match TRBD1. Germline V gene lookup returns CDR1 LNHDA and CDR2 SQIVND (reference sequence). V shed 6 bases and J 1 base; nucleotides not matched to a gene: 8. CDR3 length: 15 amino acids. CDR3 residues: CASSSPRQGSYEQYF. CDR3 DNA: TGTGCCAGTAGCTCCCCGAGACAGGGGTCCTACGAGCAGTACTTC.

The genes are TRBV7-6 and TRBJ2-7, with D possibly matching TRBD2 (6 bases). This CDR3 is 15 amino acids long. V lost 5 bases and J lost 0, with 14 bases in between. The germline gives CDR1 SGHVS, CDR2 FNYEAQ. CDR3 in DNA: TGTGCCAGCAGCATGACTAGGTCCACCTCCTACGAGCAGTACTTC. It codes for CASSMTRSTSYEQYF.

This chain joins TRBV29-1 and TRBJ2-1; D remains unclear. This CDR3 comprises 12 residues. From germline, CDR1 is SQVTM and CDR2 ANQGSEA. V shed 3 bases and J shed 0 bases, with 3 bases lying between them. The CDR3: CSVDSSYNEQFF. The CDR3, as DNA: TGCAGCGTTGATTCCTCCTACAATGAGCAGTTCTTC.

In this sample, this clonotype turned up a few times. The V call is TRBV5-6, the J call TRBJ2-3, with TRBD2 matching 8 bases. This CDR3 is 15 amino acids long. Germline trimming cut 2 bases from V and 2 bases from J; bases unmatched to any gene: 4. Germline-derived CDR1 and CDR2 are SGHDT and YYEEEE. The CDR3 here is CASSFGLALTDTQYF. In DNA, the CDR3 is TGTGCCAGCAGCTTTGGACTAGCTCTCACAGATACGCAGTATTTT.

J is TRBJ2-3 and V is TRBV20-1; TRBD1 matches 9 bases. The CDR3 runs to 15 residues. V dropped 6 bases and J dropped 1; count of bases not matched to a gene: 8. CDR1 and CDR2 from the germline V gene are DFQATT and SNEGSKA (reference sequence). CDR3 region: CSAAGRQGGTDTQYF. In DNA form, the CDR3 reads TGCAGTGCCGCGGGCCGACAGGGGGGCACAGATACGCAGTATTTT.

The J gene is TRBJ2-5, the V gene TRBV24-1; unclear D gene. Trimming removed 1 base at V and 5 bases at J, with 7 bases between. The germline V gene encodes CDR1 KGHDR and CDR2 SFDVKD. CDR3 length: 13 amino acids. In DNA form, the CDR3 reads TGTGCCACCAGTGATTTCTCACAGGAGACCCAGTACTTC. It encodes CATSDFSQETQYF.

This clonotype was detected only a few times. The gene calls are TRBV11-2 and TRBJ2-7; TRBD1 agrees at 7 bases. The CDR3 runs to 16 residues. CDR1 and CDR2 (germline): SGHAT, FQNNGV. Trimming took 3 bases from V and 2 from J; bases not matched to a gene: 10. The CDR3 DNA reads as TGTGCCAGCAGCTTTCTTCCCCGGGACAGTACCTACGAGCAGTACTTC. This translates into CASSFLPRDSTYEQYF.

This chain links TRBV3-1 with TRBJ2-7; perhaps TRBD1 as D (6 bases). CDR1 and CDR2 (germline): LGHDT, YNNKEL (reference sequence). V was shortened by 0 bases and J by 7 bases, with 19 bases between the two germline ends. The CDR3 runs 16 residues. The CDR3 sequence: CASSQDGDRPGYEQYF. The CDR3 coding sequence is TGTGCCAGCAGCCAAGATGGAGACAGGCCAGGGTATGAGCAGTACTTC.

This chain joins TRBV7-9 and TRBJ2-1; 7 positions agree with TRBD2. This CDR3 is 16 amino acids long. With V trimmed by 1 base and J by 8 bases, 11 bases remained unmatched. Germline V lookup: CDR1 SEHNR, CDR2 FQNEAQ (reference sequence). CDR3 coding DNA: TGTGCCAGCAGCTTAGAAGTGGTGGGAGGGACGCATGAGCAGTTCTTC. It is translated as CASSLEVVGGTHEQFF.

The rearrangement uses TRBV7-9 and TRBJ2-7, with 9 bases that match TRBD1. V lost 5 bases to trimming and J lost 6 bases; unmatched junction nucleotides: 11. Germline V gene lookup returns CDR1 SEHNR and CDR2 FQNEAQ (reference sequence). This CDR3 has 15 amino acids. The CDR3 region is CASSPTGTGTSEQYF. DNA of the CDR3: TGTGCCAGCAGCCCAACCGGGACAGGGACATCCGAGCAGTACTTC.

The rearrangement links TRBV9 to TRBJ2-3; TRBD1 aligns across 9 bases. V lost 3 bases and J lost 2; bases outside the gene matches: 16. Germline V gives CDR1 SGDLS, CDR2 YYNGEE. This CDR3 region has 19 residues. The CDR3 reads CASSARSRDRVQYTDTQYF. CDR3 DNA: TGTGCCAGCAGCGCTCGGTCCCGGGACAGGGTACAATACACAGATACGCAGTATTTT. Full variable domain (remainder filled in from reference TRBV9 and TRBJ2-3): DSGVTQTPKHLITATGQRVTLRCSPRSGDLSVYWYQQSLDQGLQFLIQYYNGEERAKGNILERFSAQQFPDLHSELNLSSLELGDSALYFCASSARSRDRVQYTDTQYFGPGTRLTVL.

This chain uses TRBV3-1 with TRBJ1-4; D perhaps matches TRBD1 (5 bases). V was clipped by 0 bases and J by 8 bases, with 16 bases between them. Germline CDR1 and CDR2: LGHDT and YNNKEL (reference sequence). This CDR3 region has 16 residues. For the CDR3, the DNA is TGTGCCAGCAGCCAAGATGGTCGCAGGGCCGGCGAAAAACTGTTTTTT. Amino acids: CASSQDGRRAGEKLFF.

This clonotype has a handful of counts. This sequence joins TRBV19 and TRBJ2-1; 9 nucleotides line up with TRBD1. Germline V lookup: CDR1 LNHDA, CDR2 SQIVND (reference sequence). There are 13 residues in the CDR3. J was trimmed by 8 bases and V by 3 bases; bases with no gene match: 2. This CDR3 reads CASSMGQGYEQFF. The DNA for the CDR3 is TGTGCCAGTAGTATGGGACAGGGTTATGAGCAGTTCTTC.

This clonotype was seen only a few times. The J gene is TRBJ1-3, the V gene TRBV6-5, with 8 bases lining up with TRBD1. Germline loops: CDR1 MNHEY, CDR2 SVGAGI. This CDR3 is built from 15 residues. J lost 0 bases, V lost 6 bases, and 4 bases had no gene match. This CDR3 is CASRRTGGSGNTIYF. CDR3 in DNA: TGTGCCAGCAGGCGTACAGGGGGCTCTGGAAACACCATATATTTT.